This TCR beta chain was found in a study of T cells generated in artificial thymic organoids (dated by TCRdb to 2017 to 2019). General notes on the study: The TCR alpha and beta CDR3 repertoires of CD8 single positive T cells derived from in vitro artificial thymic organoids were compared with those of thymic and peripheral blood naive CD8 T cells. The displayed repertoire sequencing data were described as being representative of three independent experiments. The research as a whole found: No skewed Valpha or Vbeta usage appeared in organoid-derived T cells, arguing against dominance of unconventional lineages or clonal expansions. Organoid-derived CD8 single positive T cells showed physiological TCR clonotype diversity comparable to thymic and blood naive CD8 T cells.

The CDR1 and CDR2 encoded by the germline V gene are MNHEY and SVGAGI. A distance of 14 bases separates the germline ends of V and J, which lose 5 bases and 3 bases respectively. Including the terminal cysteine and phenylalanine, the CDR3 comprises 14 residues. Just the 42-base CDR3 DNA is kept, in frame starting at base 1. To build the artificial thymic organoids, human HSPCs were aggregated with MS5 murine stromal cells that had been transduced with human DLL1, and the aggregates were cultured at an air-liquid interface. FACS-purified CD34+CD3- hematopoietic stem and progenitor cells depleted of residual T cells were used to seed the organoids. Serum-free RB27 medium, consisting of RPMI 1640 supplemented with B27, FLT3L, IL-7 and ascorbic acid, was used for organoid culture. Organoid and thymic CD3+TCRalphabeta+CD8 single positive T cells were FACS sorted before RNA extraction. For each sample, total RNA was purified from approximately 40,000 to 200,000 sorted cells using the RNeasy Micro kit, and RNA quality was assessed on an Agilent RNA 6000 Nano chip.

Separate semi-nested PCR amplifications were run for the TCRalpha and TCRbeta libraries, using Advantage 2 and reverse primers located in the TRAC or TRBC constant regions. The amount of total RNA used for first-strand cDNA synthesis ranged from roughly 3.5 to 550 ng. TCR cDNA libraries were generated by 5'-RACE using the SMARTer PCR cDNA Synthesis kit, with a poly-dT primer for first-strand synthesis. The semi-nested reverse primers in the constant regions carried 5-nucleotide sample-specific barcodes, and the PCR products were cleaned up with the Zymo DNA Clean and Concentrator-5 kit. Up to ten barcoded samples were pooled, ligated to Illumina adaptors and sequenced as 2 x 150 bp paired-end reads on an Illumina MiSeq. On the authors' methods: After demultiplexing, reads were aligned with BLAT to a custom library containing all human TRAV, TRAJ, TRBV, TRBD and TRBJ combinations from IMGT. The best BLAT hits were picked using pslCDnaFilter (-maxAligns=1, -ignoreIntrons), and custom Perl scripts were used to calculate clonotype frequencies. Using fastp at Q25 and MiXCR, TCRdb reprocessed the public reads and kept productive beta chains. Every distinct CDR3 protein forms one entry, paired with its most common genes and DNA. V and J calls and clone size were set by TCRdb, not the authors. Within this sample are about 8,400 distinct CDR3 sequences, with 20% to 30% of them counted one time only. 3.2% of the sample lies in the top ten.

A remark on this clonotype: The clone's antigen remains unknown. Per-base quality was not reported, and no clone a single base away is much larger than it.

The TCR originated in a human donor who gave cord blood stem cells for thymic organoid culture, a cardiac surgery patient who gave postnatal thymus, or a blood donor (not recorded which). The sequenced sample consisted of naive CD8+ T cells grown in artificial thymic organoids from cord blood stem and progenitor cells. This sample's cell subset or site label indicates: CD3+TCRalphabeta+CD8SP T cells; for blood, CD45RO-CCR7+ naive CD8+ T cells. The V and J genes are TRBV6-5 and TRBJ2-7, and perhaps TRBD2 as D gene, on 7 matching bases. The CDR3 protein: CASSRGGGGYEQYF. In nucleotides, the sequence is TGTGCCAGCAGTAGGGGAGGGGGGGGCTACGAGCAGTACTTC.